One sample yielded the 8 T cell receptor beta chains listed below, sequenced in a study of immune evolution from preneoplasia to lung adenocarcinoma. Measured with immunoSEQ multiplex PCR; TCRdb has only the in-frame clones, and not every one. The sample consists of about 2,000 clones, around 86% of them appearing once. Sequenced: FFPE adjacent normal lung tissue. These receptors came from a person aged 55-80 years with lung adenocarcinoma.

V is TRBV9 and J is TRBJ2-1; D ambiguous. The CDR3 has 14 amino acids. Germline CDR1 and CDR2: SGDLS and YYNGEE. The V and J ends lost 4 bases and 6 bases respectively, with 14 bases between them. The chain's CDR3 is CASSSLRNVNEQFF. DNA of the CDR3: TGTGCCAGCAGCTCCCTGCGTAACGTCAATGAGCAGTTCTTC.

The chain employs TRBV2 and TRBJ1-1; no reliable D call. Germline values: CDR1 SNHLY, CDR2 FYNNEI. The CDR3 covers 13 residues. V was clipped by 6 bases and J by 2 bases, with 10 bases between them. The DNA of the CDR3 is TGTGCCAGCAGGGAGAACAGTAACACTGAAGCTTTCTTT. Translated: CASRENSNTEAFF.

This clone appeared a few times. The CDR3 sequence is CASSLGGQGHEQYF. CDR3 nucleotides: TGTGCCAGCAGCTTAGGGGGACAGGGCCACGAGCAGTACTTC. This sequence joins TRBV7-3 and TRBJ2-7, with 9 bases lining up with TRBD1. CDR1 is SGHTA, CDR2 FQGTGA, per germline. The length of the CDR3 is 14 residues. V was pared by 2 bases and J by 5 bases, with 4 bases of the junction left unmatched.

This clone was detected only a few times. This rearrangement joins TRBV28 to TRBJ2-3; TRBD1 is a possible D gene (6 bases). The V end lost 4 bases, the J end lost 3 bases, and 23 bases lay between the germline ends. Germline CDR1 and CDR2: MDHEN and SYDVKM. The CDR3 sequence is 18 residues long. CDR3: CASSYNPVRDTGTDTQYF. The CDR3 DNA reads as TGTGCCAGCAGTTACAACCCGGTCCGGGACACGGGAACAGATACGCAGTATTTT.

This clone was detected once. The chain links TRBV10-3 to TRBJ2-5; a possible D gene is TRBD1 (6 bases). The germline V gene encodes CDR1 ENHRY and CDR2 SYGVKD. The CDR3 runs to 14 residues. V lost 4 bases, J lost 4 bases, and 13 bases lay in between. CDR3 sequence reads: CAISAQQGTETQYF. Written as DNA, the CDR3 is TGTGCCATCAGTGCCCAACAGGGTACAGAGACCCAGTACTTC.

The chain uses TRBV6-6 and TRBJ1-3, with D possibly being TRBD1 (5 bases). V dropped 8 bases and J dropped 2 bases, with 19 bases sitting between them. The CDR3 loop spans 16 amino acids. The germline CDR1 and CDR2 sequences are MNHNY and SVGAGI (reference sequence). CDR3 nucleotide sequence: TGTGCCAGCCAGCGACAGAATATGGAGCCTGGAAACACCATATATTTT. It encodes CASQRQNMEPGNTIYF.

The rearrangement links TRBV4-1 to TRBJ2-7; tentatively, D is TRBD1 (6 bases). CDR1 is MGHRA, CDR2 YSYEKL, per germline. V was trimmed by 4 bases and J by 2 bases, leaving 12 bases between them. This CDR3 region has 14 residues. CDR3 in DNA: TGCGCCAGCAGCCCAGGGGACATAACCTACGAGCAGTACTTC. This gives the protein CASSPGDITYEQYF.

This sequence joins TRBV6-9 and TRBJ2-3, with a weak D call TRBD1 (6 bases). This CDR3 has 14 residues. Germline loops: CDR1 MNHGY, CDR2 SVAAGI. V was cut by 6 bases and J by 2 bases, with 12 bases left in between. The CDR3 nucleotides are TGTGCCAGCAGGGGACACCTGAACACAGATACGCAGTATTTT. Translating gives CASRGHLNTDTQYF.